This TCR beta chain was retrieved from a study of T-cell memory formation after mild COVID-19. Trimming stripped 0 bases from V and 1 base from J, with 12 bases between. The CDR3 extends over 17 amino acids. CDR1 and CDR2 (germline): SGHTA, FQGNSA. Points on this clonotype: Its target is unknown.

With constant-segment primers, 5'RACE yielded cDNA libraries of TCR alpha and TCR beta that carried sample barcodes and UMIs. TCRdb re-called the 5' RACE reads with MiXCR, one entry per CDR3 protein. This table has hundreds of thousands of distinct CDR3 sequences, roughly 22% appearing once. Broader study findings: Second-wave clones that peaked on day 37 lacked confirmed SARS-CoV-2 specificity. Chiefly within CM and EM were the contracting CD4+ clones; CD8+ ones were within EMRA.

Material for sequencing was PBMCs or a T cell subset sorted from them (not recorded which). This rearrangement joins TRBV7-2 to TRBJ2-2; D is possibly TRBD2 (5 bases). This receptor was identified in an adult woman who had mild COVID-19 (a few samples of this study predate the infection). Cell type and time point are not known. Written as DNA, the CDR3 is TGTGCCAGCAGCTTAGCACGGGGTTGGGTGAACACCGGGGAGCTGTTTTTT. Encoded protein: CASSLARGWVNTGELFF.